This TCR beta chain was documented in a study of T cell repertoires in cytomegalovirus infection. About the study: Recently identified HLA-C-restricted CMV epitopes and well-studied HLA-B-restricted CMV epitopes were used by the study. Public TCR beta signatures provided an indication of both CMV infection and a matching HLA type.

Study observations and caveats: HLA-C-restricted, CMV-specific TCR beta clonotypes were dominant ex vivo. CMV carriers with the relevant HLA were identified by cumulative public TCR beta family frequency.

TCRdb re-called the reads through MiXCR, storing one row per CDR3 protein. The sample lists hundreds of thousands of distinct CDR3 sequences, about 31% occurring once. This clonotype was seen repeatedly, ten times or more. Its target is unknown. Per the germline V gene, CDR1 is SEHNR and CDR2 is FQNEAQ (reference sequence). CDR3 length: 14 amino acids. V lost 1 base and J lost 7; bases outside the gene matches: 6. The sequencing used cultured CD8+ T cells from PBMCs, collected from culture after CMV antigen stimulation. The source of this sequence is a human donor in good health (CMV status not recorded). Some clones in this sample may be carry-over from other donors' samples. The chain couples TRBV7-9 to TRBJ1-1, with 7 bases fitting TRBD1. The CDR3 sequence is CASSLVIGTVEAFF. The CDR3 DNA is TGTGCCAGCAGCTTAGTGATTGGGACAGTTGAAGCTTTCTTT.